This entry lists 14 T cell receptor beta chains sequenced from one sample in a study of blood T cell repertoires in COVID-19 (dated by TCRdb to about 2020). The library was made by the immunoSEQ multiplex PCR assay. As stored in TCRdb, this immuneACCESS dataset retains in-frame rearrangements with V and J assigned. A fraction of the clones does not appear; measured against another copy, unresolved V genes explain less than half of the discrepancy, and the remainder lacks a known reason. This sample has about 120,000 clones in its table, and around 84% of those were observed once. The top ten hold approximately 3.9% of the sample. Sequenced: PBMCs or T cells enriched from blood (not recorded which). The receptor source for this set is a young woman who had recovered from COVID-19.

The chain recombines TRBV4-1 with TRBJ2-3, with 8 bases identical to TRBD2. This CDR3 contains 21 residues. The V gene end was trimmed by 1 base and the J gene end by 7 bases; junction bases not matched to a gene: 25. Germline V gives CDR1 MGHRA, CDR2 YSYEKL. CDR3 bases: TGCGCCAGCAGCCAAGCGGGACCGGGGGAGGGAACGGGAGGGCCTTTAAATACGCAGTATTTT. Its translation: CASSQAGPGEGTGGPLNTQYF.

The rearrangement links TRBV7-2 to TRBJ1-1, with no clear D. Germline V gives CDR1 SGHTA, CDR2 FQGNSA. This CDR3 has 17 residues. Deletions cut 0 bases from V and 0 bases from J, with 14 bases between. CDR3 DNA: TGTGCCAGCAGCTTAGCGAATAGTCACAGAGTGAACACTGAAGCTTTCTTT. Amino acids: CASSLANSHRVNTEAFF.

The J gene is TRBJ2-1, the V gene TRBV5-1; D ambiguous. The germline CDR1 and CDR2 sequences are SGHRS and YFSETQ. CDR3 length equals 11 residues. With 4 bases removed from V and 4 bases from J, the gap between germline ends came to 3 bases. The CDR3 bases are TGCGCCAGCAGCGAGTACAATGAGCAGTTCTTC. Protein sequence: CASSEYNEQFF.

This clone was observed once. V and J are TRBV9 and TRBJ2-7; 8 bases map to TRBD2. J gave up 7 bases and V 0 bases, and 3 bases lay outside the gene matches. Per the germline V gene, CDR1 is SGDLS and CDR2 is YYNGEE. The CDR3 is 13 amino acids. CDR3 amino acids: CASSVGVAGEQYF. The DNA for the CDR3 is TGTGCCAGCAGCGTAGGGGTAGCGGGAGAGCAGTACTTC.

CDR3 in amino acids: CASSFGGNRNEQFF. As DNA, the CDR3 is TGTGCCAGCAGCTTCGGCGGGAATCGGAATGAGCAGTTCTTC. The chain joins TRBV7-6 to TRBJ2-1; a weak D match, TRBD2 (6 bases). V was trimmed by 3 bases and J by 7 bases, leaving 13 bases between them. The CDR3 runs to 14 residues. Germline lookup yields CDR1 SGHVS and CDR2 FNYEAQ. Together with reference TRBV7-6 and TRBJ2-1, the CDR3 gives the full variable domain: GAGVSQSPRYKVTKRGQDVALRCDPISGHVSLYWYRQALGQGPEFLTYFNYEAQQDKSGLPNDRFSAERPEGSISTLTIQRTEQRDSAMYRCASSFGGNRNEQFFGPGTRLTVL.

The chain recombines TRBV28 with TRBJ1-1, with 7 bases lining up with TRBD1. The junction had 10 bases not matched to a gene; V was cut back by 6 bases and J by 0 bases. This CDR3 spans 16 amino acids. In germline, CDR1 is MDHEN, CDR2 SYDVKM. CDR3 coding DNA: TGTGCCAGCAGCCCGACAGGGTCGACCATGAACACTGAAGCTTTCTTT. Its protein product is CASSPTGSTMNTEAFF.

J is TRBJ2-7 and V is TRBV4-1; 7 bases fit TRBD1. Germline CDR1 MGHRA, CDR2 YSYEKL. This CDR3 region has 15 residues. J gave up 2 bases and V 1 base, and 5 bases lay outside the gene matches. CDR3 bases: TGCGCCAGCAGCCAAGTCAGGGGGTTAACCTACGAGCAGTACTTC. Translated: CASSQVRGLTYEQYF.

The chain is built from TRBV30 and TRBJ1-2; TRBD1 agrees at 7 bases. The CDR3 spans 14 residues. The germline CDR1 and CDR2 sequences are GTSNPN and SVGIG (reference sequence). V lost 2 bases, J lost 4 bases, and 7 bases stayed unmatched. The CDR3 coding sequence is TGTGCCTGGAGTAAGGGACAGATCTTCTATGGCTACACCTTC. It encodes CAWSKGQIFYGYTF.

The chain employs TRBV2 and TRBJ1-2, with D possibly TRBD1 on 5 matching bases. Looked up from germline, CDR1 is SNHLY and CDR2 is FYNNEI. Trimming stripped 8 bases from V and 3 bases from J, with 13 bases between. The CDR3 has 13 amino acids. CDR3: CASGIQGDYGYTF. CDR3 bases: TGTGCCAGCGGAATCCAGGGTGACTATGGCTACACCTTC.

V and J are TRBV6-5 and TRBJ1-1, with D hard to call. CDR3 length: 13 amino acids. CDR1 MNHEY and CDR2 SVGAGI come from the germline V gene. Trimming removed 2 bases at V and 4 bases at J, with 8 bases between. The CDR3 sequence is CASSYEGGTEAFF. The CDR3 coding sequence is TGTGCCAGCAGTTACGAGGGCGGCACTGAAGCTTTCTTT.

The CDR3 region is CASSLYSRATRDTQYF. The CDR3 nucleotides are TGTGCCAGCAGTTTATACTCCCGAGCGACCAGAGATACGCAGTATTTT. The gene calls are TRBV27 and TRBJ2-3; D remains ambiguous. CDR3 size: 16 residues. V was clipped by 1 base and J by 5 bases, with 16 bases between them. CDR1 is MNHEY and CDR2 is SMNVEV in the germline V gene (reference sequence).

The V call is TRBV18, the J call TRBJ1-5, with 8 bases matching TRBD1. Trimming cost V 0 bases and J 2 bases; bases outside gene matches: 3. This CDR3 contains 16 residues. The germline V gene encodes CDR1 KGHSH and CDR2 LQKENI. CDR3 bases: TGTGCCAGCTCACCACCGTGGGGACAGGGCAATCAGCCCCAGCATTTT. Its protein is CASSPPWGQGNQPQHF.

The chain carries TRBV7-2 and TRBJ2-5; D may be TRBD2 (6 bases). Trimming left V 4 bases short and J 1 base short, with 10 bases between. The CDR3 sequence is 14 residues long. Germline V gives CDR1 SGHTA, CDR2 FQGNSA. The CDR3 sequence is CASSWGLIQETQYF. The CDR3 region has the DNA TGTGCCAGCAGCTGGGGACTTATCCAAGAGACCCAGTACTTC.

CDR3 region: CASSHDHRGRGNEQFF. CDR3 coding DNA: TGCGCCAGCAGCCACGACCACAGGGGGCGAGGGAATGAGCAGTTCTTC. The chain employs TRBV4-3 and TRBJ2-1; the match to TRBD1 covers 9 bases. The germline CDR1 and CDR2 sequences are LGHNA and YSLEER. The CDR3 is 16 residues long. V dropped 3 bases and J dropped 7; count of bases not matched to a gene: 10.